These 27 T cell receptor beta chains came from one sample sequenced in a study of blood T cells in healthy people across ages. A sample-barcoded 5' primer and a J-beta primer mix were used in a second PCR of about 7 to 12 cycles. TCRdb processed the 5' RACE reads anew with MiXCR; each CDR3 protein has one entry. This table has 1.4 million or so distinct CDR3 sequences, roughly 43% appearing once. Sequencing input: blood. The receptors originated from a woman aged 18-29 years in good health.

The gene calls are TRBV12-3 or TRBV12-4 and TRBJ2-6, with TRBD1 identical over 9 bases. The CDR3 runs 20 residues. Trimming took 6 bases from V and 5 from J; bases not matched to a gene: 20. CDR3 region: CASRPGRDRGISLWANVLTF. CDR3 DNA: TGTGCCAGCAGACCGGGACGCGACAGGGGGATTTCTCTCTGGGCCAACGTCCTGACTTTC.

The CDR3 coding sequence is TGTGCCAGCAGTCCCGGGGCGGGGACGAGGAATGAGCAGTTCTTC. Its protein is CASSPGAGTRNEQFF. This chain links TRBV6-5 with TRBJ2-1, with D possibly TRBD2 on 6 matching bases. CDR1 MNHEY and CDR2 SVGAGI come from the germline V gene. Trimming took off 5 bases at V and 7 bases at J, with 18 bases between the two ends. The CDR3 covers 15 residues.

The gene calls are TRBV10-3 and TRBJ1-1, with D maybe TRBD1 (6 bases). Germline values: CDR1 ENHRY, CDR2 SYGVKD. V gave up 0 bases and J gave up 4 bases, with 12 bases separating them. CDR3 length: 15 amino acids. The CDR3 protein is CAISESGQKTTEAFF. The CDR3 DNA reads as TGTGCCATCAGTGAGTCTGGACAGAAGACCACTGAAGCTTTCTTT.

The chain links TRBV21-1 to TRBJ2-1; the D segment call TRBD1 is taken from the table without a DNA check. TRBV21-1 is labeled a pseudogene. CDR3 length equals 15 residues. The CDR3 bases are TGTGCCAGCAGCCCCGGGAGTCGTAAAAGGAATGAGCAGTTCTTC. It codes for CASSPGSRKRNEQFF.

The genes are TRBV21-1 and TRBJ1-2; the table's TRBD1 call for D was not verified on the DNA. TRBV21-1 is a pseudogene. The CDR3 contains 12 residues. The CDR3 loop reads CATRGGTYGYTF. CDR3 in DNA: TGTGCCACCAGGGGGGGTACCTATGGCTACACCTTC.

This clonotype was counted only a few times. The chain couples TRBV29-1 to TRBJ1-1; no reliable D call. The CDR3 has 13 residues. Germline assignment: CDR1 SQVTM and CDR2 ANQGSEA. The V and J ends lost 6 bases and 3 bases respectively, with 14 bases between them. This CDR3 is CSVERLLDTEAFF. CDR3 coding DNA: TGCAGCGTCGAGAGGCTCCTGGACACTGAAGCTTTCTTT.

This chain uses TRBV4-2 with TRBJ2-4, with D tentatively TRBD2 (6 bases). Trimming took off 0 bases at V and 3 bases at J, with 12 bases between the two ends. The CDR3 is 16 amino acids. Germline lookup yields CDR1 LGHNA and CDR2 YNFKEQ. This CDR3 is CASSQDLRRGKNIQYF. As DNA, the CDR3 is TGTGCCAGCAGCCAAGACCTCCGGAGGGGCAAAAACATTCAGTACTTC.

Regarding this clonotype: An end of the junction does not agree with germline; a read error may underlie this. The rearrangement uses TRBV27 and TRBJ2-7; 10 nucleotides match TRBD2. This CDR3 comprises 15 residues. Germline loops: CDR1 MNHEY, CDR2 SMNVEV (reference sequence). CDR3 residues: CACSFVSGGGDEQYF. The CDR3 nucleotides read TGTGCCTGCAGTTTTGTAAGCGGGGGGGGTGACGAGCAGTACTTC.

In the case of this clonotype: A single base separates this from a much larger clone, so it may be a read error. This sequence joins TRBV4-2 and TRBJ2-4; 12 bases match TRBD2. The CDR3 has 16 amino acids. Germline V gene lookup returns CDR1 LGHNA and CDR2 YNFKEQ. CDR3 bases: TGTGCCTGCAGCCGCGGGACTAGCGGGCTAGGGAACATTCAGTACTTC. It specifies CACSRGTSGLGNIQYF.

In this sample, this clonotype turned up a few times. The V call is TRBV27, the J call TRBJ2-1, with D unclear. Per germline, CDR1 MNHEY and CDR2 SMNVEV (reference sequence). The CDR3 contains 14 residues. V was cut by 4 bases and J by 6 bases, with 13 bases left in between. CDR3 DNA sequence: TGTGCCAGCAGTTCAAACCTCGGGCTCAATGAGCAGTTCTTC. As protein: CASSSNLGLNEQFF.

The sample holds a few counts of this clonotype. This chain links TRBV6-1 with TRBJ1-1; D unclear. The CDR3 contains 13 residues. V was shortened by 6 bases and J by 4 bases, with 12 bases between the two germline ends. CDR1 is MNHNS and CDR2 is SASEGT in the germline V gene. CDR3 residues: CASSHTQFTEAFF. The CDR3 DNA follows: TGTGCCAGCAGCCACACTCAATTCACTGAAGCTTTCTTT.

This clonotype was picked up many times. The rearrangement links TRBV9 to TRBJ2-1; D remains unclear. This CDR3 comprises 13 residues. Per the germline V gene, CDR1 is SGDLS and CDR2 is YYNGEE. Between the trimmed V and J ends, which lost 4 bases and 0 bases, there was a span of 5 bases. This CDR3 is CASSPRSYNEQFF. In DNA form, the CDR3 reads TGTGCCAGCAGCCCACGCTCCTACAATGAGCAGTTCTTC.

V is TRBV29-1 and J is TRBJ2-2; D not resolved. The V gene lost 7 bases and the J gene lost 0 bases, with 15 bases spanning the gap. The CDR3 loop spans 15 amino acids. The germline V gene encodes CDR1 SQVTM and CDR2 ANQGSEA. The CDR3 DNA reads TGCAGCGCCCCAAGCCCGGGCCCGAACACCGGGGAGCTGTTTTTT. Translated, it gives CSAPSPGPNTGELFF.

The genes are TRBV29-1 and TRBJ1-1; 8 positions match TRBD1. Germline CDR1 is SQVTM and CDR2 is ANQGSEA. The CDR3 spans 14 residues. The trim removed 6 bases at V and 1 base at J, leaving 7 bases unmatched. The chain's CDR3 is CSVIRQGKNTEAFF. Written as DNA, the CDR3 is TGCAGCGTGATACGACAGGGGAAGAACACTGAAGCTTTCTTT.

The chain recombines TRBV27 with TRBJ2-5; weak D call: TRBD1 (6 bases). The CDR3 sequence is 15 residues long. Germline CDR1 and CDR2: MNHEY and SMNVEV (reference sequence). The V and J ends lost 4 bases and 11 bases respectively, with 23 bases between them. This CDR3 is CASSYRRKQGNEQYF. CDR3 DNA: TGTGCCAGCAGTTATCGACGGAAACAGGGAAATGAGCAGTACTTC.

This clonotype was counted between two and nine times. The rearrangement uses TRBV10-3 and TRBJ1-1, with 9 bases aligning to TRBD1. Germline V CDR1 and CDR2: ENHRY, SYGVKD. This CDR3 has 13 amino acids. Trimming at V came to 10 bases and at J to 5 bases, leaving 8 bases not matched to a gene. The CDR3 DNA is TGTGCCACCGCCGGGACAGGGTTGACTGAAGCTTTCTTT. This sequence encodes CATAGTGLTEAFF.

A few counts support this clonotype. The V call is TRBV4-3, the J call TRBJ1-1, with 8 bases identical to TRBD1. V shed 4 bases and J 4 bases; nucleotides not matched to a gene: 14. Per the germline V gene, CDR1 is LGHNA and CDR2 is YSLEER. The length of the CDR3 is 17 residues. The CDR3 nucleotides read TGCGCCAGCAGCCCACACTCCTCGGACAGGGCGAGCACTGAAGCTTTCTTT. Amino acids: CASSPHSSDRASTEAFF.

The chain links TRBV6-5 to TRBJ2-1; D is uncertain. Trimming stripped 7 bases from V and 4 bases from J, with 17 bases between. The CDR3 contains 15 residues. Germline V CDR1 and CDR2: MNHEY, SVGAGI. The CDR3 DNA reads as TGTGCCAGCACCCTATCACGATCCTTGTACAATGAGCAGTTCTTC. The encoded protein is CASTLSRSLYNEQFF.

About this clonotype: The junction does not match germline at one end; this may be a read error. The rearrangement links TRBV11-2 to TRBJ2-1, with a weak D call TRBD1 (6 bases). The CDR3 covers 13 residues. Germline lookup yields CDR1 SGHAT and CDR2 FQNNGV. CDR3 region: CASSLVEGHERFF. The CDR3 region has the DNA TGTGCCAGCAGCTTAGTAGAGGGACATGAGCGGTTCTTC.

This clonotype turned up a few times. CDR3 protein: CASSADGASLYNEQFF. The CDR3 nucleotides are TGTGCCAGCAGCGCCGACGGGGCTTCTTTGTACAATGAGCAGTTCTTC. The chain uses TRBV9 and TRBJ2-1; D could derive from TRBD1 or TRBD2 (5 bases each). There are 16 residues in the CDR3. Trimming took off 3 bases at V and 4 bases at J, with 17 bases between the two ends. CDR1 SGDLS and CDR2 YYNGEE come from the germline V gene.

The genes are TRBV12-3 or TRBV12-4 and TRBJ2-2; the D is unclear. The CDR3 extends over 13 amino acids. V gave up 2 bases and J gave up 7 bases, with 8 bases separating them. The CDR3 coding sequence is TGTGCCAGCAGTTTAAGCAGGCGCGGGGAGCTGTTTTTT. Its translation: CASSLSRRGELFF.

V and J are TRBV29-1 and TRBJ1-1, with D uncertain. V lost 4 bases to trimming and J lost 6 bases, with 6 bases between them. CDR1 is SQVTM, CDR2 ANQGSEA, per germline. This CDR3 spans 10 amino acids. The chain's CDR3 is CSVGSPEAFF. The CDR3 DNA is TGCAGCGTTGGGTCCCCTGAAGCTTTCTTT.

The chain combines TRBV18 with TRBJ2-3; 10 bases are shared with TRBD2. This CDR3 region has 15 residues. Per germline, CDR1 KGHSH and CDR2 LQKENI. V trimming: 5 bases; J trimming: 4 bases; junction bases outside the gene matches: 6. CDR3 amino acids: CASSAELAGPDTQYF. CDR3 in DNA: TGTGCCAGCTCAGCGGAACTAGCGGGGCCAGATACGCAGTATTTT.

The rearrangement links TRBV20-1 to TRBJ2-1; D gene ambiguous. The CDR3 has 15 amino acids. Germline loops: CDR1 DFQATT, CDR2 SNEGSKA (reference sequence). V shed 3 bases and J shed 7 bases, with 19 bases lying between them. The CDR3 region is CSASSGEIVRNEQFF. CDR3 nucleotides: TGCAGTGCTAGTTCTGGCGAAATAGTAAGGAATGAGCAGTTCTTC.

There are a few counts of this clonotype. The chain is built from TRBV14 and TRBJ2-1, with 8 nucleotides matching TRBD2. Germline assignment: CDR1 SGHDN and CDR2 FVKESK. CDR3 length: 15 residues. V dropped 3 bases and J dropped 3; count of bases not matched to a gene: 4. The CDR3 coding sequence is TGTGCCAGCAGCCACAGAGCGGGGGACTACAATGAGCAGTTCTTC. Protein product: CASSHRAGDYNEQFF.

The chain uses TRBV12-3 or TRBV12-4 and TRBJ2-5; tentative D call: TRBD2 (6 bases). This CDR3 spans 13 amino acids. Trimming removed 6 bases from V and 5 bases from J, with 13 bases in between. Here the CDR3 reads CASRAGLKETQYF. The CDR3 DNA reads TGTGCCAGCAGAGCTGGACTAAAGGAGACCCAGTACTTC.

CDR3 nucleotides: TGTGCCAGCAGCCCCCCCGAGTACAATGAGCAGTTCTTC. Protein: CASSPPEYNEQFF. The V and J genes are TRBV7-2 and TRBJ2-1, with unresolved D. Trimming stripped 5 bases from V and 4 bases from J, with 9 bases between. The CDR3 consists of 13 residues. The germline CDR1 and CDR2 sequences are SGHTA and FQGNSA.